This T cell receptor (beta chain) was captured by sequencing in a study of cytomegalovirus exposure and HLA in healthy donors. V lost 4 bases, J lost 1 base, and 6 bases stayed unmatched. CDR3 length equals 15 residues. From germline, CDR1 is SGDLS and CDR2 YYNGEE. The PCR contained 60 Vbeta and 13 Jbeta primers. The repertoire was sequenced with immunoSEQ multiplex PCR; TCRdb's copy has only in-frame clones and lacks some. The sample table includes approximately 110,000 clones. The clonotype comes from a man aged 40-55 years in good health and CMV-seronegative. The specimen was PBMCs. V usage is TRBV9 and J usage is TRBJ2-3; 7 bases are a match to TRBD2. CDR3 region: CASSPGLEGTDTQYF. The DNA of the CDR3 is TGTGCCAGCAGCCCCGGACTAGAAGGCACAGATACGCAGTATTTT.